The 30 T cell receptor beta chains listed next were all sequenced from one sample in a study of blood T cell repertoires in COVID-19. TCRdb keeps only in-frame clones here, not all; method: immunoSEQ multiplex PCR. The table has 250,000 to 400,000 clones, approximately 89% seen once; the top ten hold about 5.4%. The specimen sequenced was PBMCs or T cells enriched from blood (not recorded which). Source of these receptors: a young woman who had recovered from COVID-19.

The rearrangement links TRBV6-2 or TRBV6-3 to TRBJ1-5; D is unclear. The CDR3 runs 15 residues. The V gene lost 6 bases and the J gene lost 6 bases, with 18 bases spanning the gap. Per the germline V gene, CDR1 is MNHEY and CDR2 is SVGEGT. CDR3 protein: CASSQDQASSQPQHF. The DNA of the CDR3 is TGTGCCAGCAGCCAAGACCAGGCCTCAAGTCAGCCCCAGCATTTT.

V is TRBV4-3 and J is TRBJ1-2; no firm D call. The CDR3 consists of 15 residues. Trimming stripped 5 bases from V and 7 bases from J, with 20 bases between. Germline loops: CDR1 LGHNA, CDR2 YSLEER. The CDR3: CASSVERLFRRGYTF. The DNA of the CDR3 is TGCGCCAGCAGCGTGGAGAGACTCTTCCGACGTGGCTACACCTTC.

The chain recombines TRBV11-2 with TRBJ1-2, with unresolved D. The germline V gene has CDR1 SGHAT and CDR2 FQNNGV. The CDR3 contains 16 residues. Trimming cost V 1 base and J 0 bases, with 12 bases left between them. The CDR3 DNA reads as TGTGCCAGCAGCTTAGCTTCGGGGATCTCTAACTATGGCTACACCTTC. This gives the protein CASSLASGISNYGYTF. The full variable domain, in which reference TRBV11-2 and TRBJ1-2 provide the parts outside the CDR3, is EAGVAQSPRYKIIEKRQSVAFWCNPISGHATLYWYQQILGQGPKLLIQFQNNGVVDDSQLPKDRFSAERLKGVDSTLKIQPAKLEDSAVYLCASSLASGISNYGYTFGSGTRLTVV.

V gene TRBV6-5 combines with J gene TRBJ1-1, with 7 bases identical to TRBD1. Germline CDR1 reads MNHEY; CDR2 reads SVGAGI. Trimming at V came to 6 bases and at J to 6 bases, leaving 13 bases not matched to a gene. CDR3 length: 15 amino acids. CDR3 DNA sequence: TGTGCCAGCAGACCCGCGACAGGGAGGCAGGCTGAAGCTTTCTTT. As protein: CASRPATGRQAEAFF.

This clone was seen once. In nucleotides, the CDR3 is TGTGCCAGCAGAAGGACAGGGGGAGCCTATGGCTACACCTTC. Amino acids: CASRRTGGAYGYTF. The J gene is TRBJ1-2, the V gene TRBV7-8; TRBD1 aligns across 10 bases. The trim removed 6 bases at V and 4 bases at J, leaving 5 bases unmatched. This CDR3 is built from 14 residues. Germline V CDR1 and CDR2: SGHVS, FQNEAQ.

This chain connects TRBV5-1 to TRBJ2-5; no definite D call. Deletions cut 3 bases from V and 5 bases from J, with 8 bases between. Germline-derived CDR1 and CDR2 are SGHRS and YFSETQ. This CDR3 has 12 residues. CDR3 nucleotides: TGCGCCAGCAGCTGGAGTCAGGAGACCCAGTACTTC. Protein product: CASSWSQETQYF.

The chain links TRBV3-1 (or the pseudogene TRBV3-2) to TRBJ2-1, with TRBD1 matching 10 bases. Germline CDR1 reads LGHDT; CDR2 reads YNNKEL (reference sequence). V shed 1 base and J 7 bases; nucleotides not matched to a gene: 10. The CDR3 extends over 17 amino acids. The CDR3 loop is CASSQGLLGQGYNEQFF. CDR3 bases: TGTGCCAGCAGCCAAGGTCTTTTGGGACAGGGGTATAATGAGCAGTTCTTC.

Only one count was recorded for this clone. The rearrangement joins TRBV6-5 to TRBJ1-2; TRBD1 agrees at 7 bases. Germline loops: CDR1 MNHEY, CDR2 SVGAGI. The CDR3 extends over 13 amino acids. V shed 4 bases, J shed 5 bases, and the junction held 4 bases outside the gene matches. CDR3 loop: CASSLSTGYGYTF. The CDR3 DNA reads TGTGCCAGCAGTTTATCGACAGGGTATGGCTACACCTTC.

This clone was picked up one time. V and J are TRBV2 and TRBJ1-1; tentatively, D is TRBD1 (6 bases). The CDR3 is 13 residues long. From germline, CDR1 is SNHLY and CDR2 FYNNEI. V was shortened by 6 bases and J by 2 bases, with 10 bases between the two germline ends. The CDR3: CASSGQFNTEAFF. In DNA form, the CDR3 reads TGTGCCAGCAGCGGACAGTTTAACACTGAAGCTTTCTTT.

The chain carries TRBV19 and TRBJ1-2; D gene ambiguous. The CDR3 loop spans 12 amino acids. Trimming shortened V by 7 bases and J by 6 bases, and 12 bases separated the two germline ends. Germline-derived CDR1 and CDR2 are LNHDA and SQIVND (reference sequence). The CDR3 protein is CASKSEGDGYTF. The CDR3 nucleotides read TGTGCCAGTAAATCGGAGGGAGATGGCTACACCTTC.

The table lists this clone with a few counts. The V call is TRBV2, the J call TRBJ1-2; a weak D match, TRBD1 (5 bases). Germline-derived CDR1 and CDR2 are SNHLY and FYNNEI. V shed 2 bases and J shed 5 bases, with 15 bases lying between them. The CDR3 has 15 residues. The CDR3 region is CASSEQGVTGYGYTF. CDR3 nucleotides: TGTGCCAGCAGTGAACAGGGTGTTACGGGTTATGGCTACACCTTC.

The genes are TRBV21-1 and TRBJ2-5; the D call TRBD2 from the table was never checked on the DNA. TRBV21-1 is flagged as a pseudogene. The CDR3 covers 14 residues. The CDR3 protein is CASSPHVRPLTQYF. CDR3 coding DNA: TGTGCCAGCAGCCCCCACGTGCGGCCGCTGACCCAGTACTTC.

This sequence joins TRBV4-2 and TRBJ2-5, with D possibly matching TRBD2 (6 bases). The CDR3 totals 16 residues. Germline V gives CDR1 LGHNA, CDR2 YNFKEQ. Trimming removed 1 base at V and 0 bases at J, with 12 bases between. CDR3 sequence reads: CASSQARGRNQETQYF. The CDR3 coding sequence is TGTGCCAGCAGCCAAGCGCGAGGGAGGAACCAAGAGACCCAGTACTTC.

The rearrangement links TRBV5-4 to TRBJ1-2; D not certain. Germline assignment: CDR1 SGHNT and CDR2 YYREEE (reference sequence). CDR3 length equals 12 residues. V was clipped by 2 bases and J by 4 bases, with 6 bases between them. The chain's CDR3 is CASSFFSYGYTF. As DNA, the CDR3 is TGTGCCAGCAGCTTCTTCAGCTATGGCTACACCTTC.

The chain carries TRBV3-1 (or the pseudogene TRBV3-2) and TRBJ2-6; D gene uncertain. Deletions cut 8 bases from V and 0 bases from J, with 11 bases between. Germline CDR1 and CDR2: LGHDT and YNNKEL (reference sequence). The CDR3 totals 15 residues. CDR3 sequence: CASGGSVSGANVLTF. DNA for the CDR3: TGTGCCAGCGGCGGCAGTGTCTCTGGGGCCAACGTCCTGACTTTC.

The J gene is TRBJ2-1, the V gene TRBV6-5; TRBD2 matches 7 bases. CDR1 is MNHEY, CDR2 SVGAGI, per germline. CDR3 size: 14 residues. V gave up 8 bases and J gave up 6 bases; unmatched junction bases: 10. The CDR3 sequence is CASRGERGGNEQFF. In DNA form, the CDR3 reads TGTGCCAGCCGGGGGGAGCGGGGAGGCAATGAGCAGTTCTTC.

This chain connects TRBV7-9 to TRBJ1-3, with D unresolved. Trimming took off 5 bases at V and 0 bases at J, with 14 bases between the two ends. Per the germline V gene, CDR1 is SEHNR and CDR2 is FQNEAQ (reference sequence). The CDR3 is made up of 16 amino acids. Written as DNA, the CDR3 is TGTGCCAGCAGCCCGTGGGCCCCGAGCTCTGGAAACACCATATATTTT. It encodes CASSPWAPSSGNTIYF.

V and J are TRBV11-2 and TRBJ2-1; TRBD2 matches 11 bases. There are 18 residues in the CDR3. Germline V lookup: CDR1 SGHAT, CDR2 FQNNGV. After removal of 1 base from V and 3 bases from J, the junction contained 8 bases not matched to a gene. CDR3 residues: CASSLVAASGGFYNEQFF. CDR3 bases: TGTGCCAGCAGCTTAGTGGCGGCTAGCGGGGGGTTCTACAATGAGCAGTTCTTC. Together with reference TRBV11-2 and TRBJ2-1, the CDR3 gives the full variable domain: EAGVAQSPRYKIIEKRQSVAFWCNPISGHATLYWYQQILGQGPKLLIQFQNNGVVDDSQLPKDRFSAERLKGVDSTLKIQPAKLEDSAVYLCASSLVAASGGFYNEQFFGPGTRLTVL.

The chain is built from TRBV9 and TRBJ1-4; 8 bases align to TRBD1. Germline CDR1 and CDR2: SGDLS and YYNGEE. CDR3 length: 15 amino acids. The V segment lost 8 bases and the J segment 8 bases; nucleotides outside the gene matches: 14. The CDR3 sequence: CASSYQGALGEKLFF. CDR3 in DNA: TGTGCCAGTTCCTATCAGGGGGCGCTTGGGGAAAAACTGTTTTTT.

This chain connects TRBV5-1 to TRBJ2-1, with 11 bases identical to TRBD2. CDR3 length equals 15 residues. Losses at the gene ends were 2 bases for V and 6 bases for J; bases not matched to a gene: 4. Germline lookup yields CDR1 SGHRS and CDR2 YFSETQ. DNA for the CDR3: TGCGCCAGCAGCTTACTAGCGGGGGAGGTCAATGAGCAGTTCTTC. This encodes CASSLLAGEVNEQFF.

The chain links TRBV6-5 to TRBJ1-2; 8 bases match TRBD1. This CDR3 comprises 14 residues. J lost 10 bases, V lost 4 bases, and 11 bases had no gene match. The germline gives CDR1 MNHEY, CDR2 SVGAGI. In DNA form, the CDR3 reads TGTGCCAGCAGTTCGCAACGCGACAGGGGCCTCTACACCTTC. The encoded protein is CASSSQRDRGLYTF.

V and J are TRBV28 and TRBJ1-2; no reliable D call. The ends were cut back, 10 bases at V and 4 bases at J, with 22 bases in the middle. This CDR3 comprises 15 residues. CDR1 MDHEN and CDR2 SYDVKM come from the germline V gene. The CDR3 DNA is TGTGCCACTCCATCGAGCCCGGTCGGTTCCTATGGCTACACCTTC. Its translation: CATPSSPVGSYGYTF.

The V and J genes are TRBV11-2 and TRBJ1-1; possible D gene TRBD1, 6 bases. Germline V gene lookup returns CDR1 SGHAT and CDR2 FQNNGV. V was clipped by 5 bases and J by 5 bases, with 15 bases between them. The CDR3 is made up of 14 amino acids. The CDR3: CASSREGVMTEAFF. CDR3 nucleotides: TGTGCCAGCAGCCGGGAGGGGGTGATGACTGAAGCTTTCTTT.

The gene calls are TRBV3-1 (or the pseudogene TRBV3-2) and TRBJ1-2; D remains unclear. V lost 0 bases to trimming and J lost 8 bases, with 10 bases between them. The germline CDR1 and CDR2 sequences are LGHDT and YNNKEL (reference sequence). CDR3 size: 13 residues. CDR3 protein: CASSQDRSTGYTF. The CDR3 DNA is TGTGCCAGCAGCCAAGATCGATCTACGGGCTACACCTTC.

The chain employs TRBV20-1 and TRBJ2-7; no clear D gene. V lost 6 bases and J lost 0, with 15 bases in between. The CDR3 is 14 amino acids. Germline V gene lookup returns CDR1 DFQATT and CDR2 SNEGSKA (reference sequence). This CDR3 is CSASYPRSSYEQYF. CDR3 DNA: TGCAGTGCAAGTTACCCCCGGAGCTCCTACGAGCAGTACTTC.

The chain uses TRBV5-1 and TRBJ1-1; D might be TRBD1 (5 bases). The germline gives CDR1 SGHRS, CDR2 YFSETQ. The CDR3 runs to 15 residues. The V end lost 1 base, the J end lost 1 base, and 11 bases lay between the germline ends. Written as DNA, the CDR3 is TGCGCCAGCAGCTTGAGGAGGGACGGGAACACTGAAGCTTTCTTT. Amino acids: CASSLRRDGNTEAFF.

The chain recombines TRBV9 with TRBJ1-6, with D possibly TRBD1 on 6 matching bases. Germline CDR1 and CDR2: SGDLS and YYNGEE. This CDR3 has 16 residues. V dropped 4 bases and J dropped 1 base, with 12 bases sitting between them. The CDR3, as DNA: TGTGCCAGCAGCTCCCCGACAGGATCCTATAATTCACCCCTCCACTTT. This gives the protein CASSSPTGSYNSPLHF.

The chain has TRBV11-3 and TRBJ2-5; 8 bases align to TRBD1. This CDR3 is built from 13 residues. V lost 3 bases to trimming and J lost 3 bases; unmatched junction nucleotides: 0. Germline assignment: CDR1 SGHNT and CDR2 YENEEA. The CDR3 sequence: CASSLDREETQYF. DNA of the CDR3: TGTGCCAGCAGCTTGGACAGGGAAGAGACCCAGTACTTC.

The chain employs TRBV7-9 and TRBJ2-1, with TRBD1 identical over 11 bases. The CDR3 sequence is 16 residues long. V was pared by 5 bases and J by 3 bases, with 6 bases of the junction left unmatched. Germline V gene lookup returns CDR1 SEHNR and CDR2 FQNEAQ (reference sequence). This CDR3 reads CASSPGQGGYYNEQFF. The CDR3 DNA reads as TGTGCCAGCAGCCCGGGACAGGGGGGTTACTACAATGAGCAGTTCTTC.

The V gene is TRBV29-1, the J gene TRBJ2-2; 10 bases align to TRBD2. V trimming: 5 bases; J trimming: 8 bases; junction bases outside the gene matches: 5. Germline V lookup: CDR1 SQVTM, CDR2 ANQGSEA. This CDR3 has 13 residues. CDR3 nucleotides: TGCAGCGTTCTCCTAGCGGGGGATGGGGAGCTGTTTTTT. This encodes CSVLLAGDGELFF.